The clone carrying this TCR beta chain occurred many times. No antigen is known for it. Quantitative 5'-RACE with molecular barcodes generated TCR beta libraries. TCRdb re-called the 5' RACE reads with MiXCR, one entry per CDR3 protein. Of about 200,000 distinct CDR3 sequences listed, 20% to 30% were seen once; the top ten hold about 7%. This entry is derived from a study of CD8 T cells in ankylosing spondylitis. Findings of the study overall: In reactive arthritis synovial fluid and blood, some motif variants had been reported before. With a CD8+ phenotype, disease-linked clones were relatively rare in peripheral blood. The authors reported significant enrichment of disease-linked clones in matched ankylosing spondylitis synovial fluid.

The sequence derives from a male donor with ankylosing spondylitis or in good health (not recorded which). The specimen was blood, either unsorted or a sorted T cell fraction (not recorded which).

For the CDR3, the DNA is TGTGCCATCAGTGAGCGGCCTGAAGGGACCCAGTACTTC. Its protein product is CAISERPEGTQYF. The rearrangement joins TRBV10-3 to TRBJ2-5, with D unresolved. The germline V gene has CDR1 ENHRY and CDR2 SYGVKD. Trimming shortened V by 2 bases and J by 7 bases, and 11 bases separated the two germline ends. This CDR3 has 13 residues.